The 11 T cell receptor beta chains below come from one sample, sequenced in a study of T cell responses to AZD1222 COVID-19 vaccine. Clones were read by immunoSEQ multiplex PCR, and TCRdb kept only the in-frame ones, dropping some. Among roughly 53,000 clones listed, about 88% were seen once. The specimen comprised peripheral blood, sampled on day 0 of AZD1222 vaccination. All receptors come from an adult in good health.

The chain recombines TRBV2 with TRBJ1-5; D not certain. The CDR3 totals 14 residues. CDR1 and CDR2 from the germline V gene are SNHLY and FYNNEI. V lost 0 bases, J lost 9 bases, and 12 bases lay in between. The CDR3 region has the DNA TGTGCCAGCAGTGAAGCAGGGAGCAATTTGCCCCAGCATTTT. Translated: CASSEAGSNLPQHF. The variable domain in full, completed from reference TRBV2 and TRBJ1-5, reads EPEVTQTPSHQVTQMGQEVILRCVPISNHLYFYWYRQILGQKVEFLVSFYNNEISEKSEIFDDQFSVERPDGSNFTLKIRSTKLEDSAMYFCASSEAGSNLPQHFGDGTRLSIL.

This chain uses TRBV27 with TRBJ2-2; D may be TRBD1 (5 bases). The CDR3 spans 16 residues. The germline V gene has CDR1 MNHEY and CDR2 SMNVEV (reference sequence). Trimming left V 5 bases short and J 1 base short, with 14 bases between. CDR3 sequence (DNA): TGTGCCAGCAGTCCACCGACAGCCCTGAACACCGGGGAGCTGTTTTTT. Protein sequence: CASSPPTALNTGELFF.

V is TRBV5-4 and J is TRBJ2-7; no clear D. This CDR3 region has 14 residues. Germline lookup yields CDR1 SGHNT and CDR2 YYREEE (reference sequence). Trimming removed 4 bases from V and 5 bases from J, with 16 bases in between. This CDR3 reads CASSLKGTEHEQYF. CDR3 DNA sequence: TGTGCCAGCAGCCTGAAAGGAACGGAGCACGAGCAGTACTTC.

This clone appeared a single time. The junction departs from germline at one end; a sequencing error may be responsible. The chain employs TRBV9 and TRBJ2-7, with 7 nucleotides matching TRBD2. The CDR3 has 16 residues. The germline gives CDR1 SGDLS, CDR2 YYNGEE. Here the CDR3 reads CASSARSGKSSSEQYF. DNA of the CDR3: TGTGCCAGCAGCGCGCGGAGCGGGAAGTCTTCCTCCGAGCAGTACTTC.

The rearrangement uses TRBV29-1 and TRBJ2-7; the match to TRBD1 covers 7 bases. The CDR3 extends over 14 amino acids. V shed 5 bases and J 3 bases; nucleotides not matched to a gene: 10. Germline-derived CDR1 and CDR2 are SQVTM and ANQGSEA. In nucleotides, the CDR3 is TGCAGCGTTCGTTTGGGACAGAGAAACTACGAGCAGTACTTC. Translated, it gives CSVRLGQRNYEQYF.

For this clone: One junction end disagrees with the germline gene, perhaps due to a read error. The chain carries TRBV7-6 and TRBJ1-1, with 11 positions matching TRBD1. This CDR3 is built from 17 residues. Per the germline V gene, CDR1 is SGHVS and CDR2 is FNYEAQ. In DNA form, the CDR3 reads TGTGCCAGCAGCCTAGCACCGGACAGGGGGCAGGTCACTGAAGCTTTCTTT. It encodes CASSLAPDRGQVTEAFF.

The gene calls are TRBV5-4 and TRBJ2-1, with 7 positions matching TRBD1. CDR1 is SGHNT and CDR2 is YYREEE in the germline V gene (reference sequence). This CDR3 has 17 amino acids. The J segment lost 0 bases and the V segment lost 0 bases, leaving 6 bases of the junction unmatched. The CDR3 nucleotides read TGTGCCAGCAGCTTGGGGACAGGCGACAGCTCCTACAATGAGCAGTTCTTC. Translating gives CASSLGTGDSSYNEQFF.

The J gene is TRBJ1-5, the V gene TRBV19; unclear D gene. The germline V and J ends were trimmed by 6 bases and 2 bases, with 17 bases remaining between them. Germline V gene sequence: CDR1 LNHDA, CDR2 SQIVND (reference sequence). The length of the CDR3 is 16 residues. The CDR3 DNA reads TGTGCCAGTAGCCCCAGACACTCTTCGGGCAATCAGCCCCAGCATTTT. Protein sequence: CASSPRHSSGNQPQHF.

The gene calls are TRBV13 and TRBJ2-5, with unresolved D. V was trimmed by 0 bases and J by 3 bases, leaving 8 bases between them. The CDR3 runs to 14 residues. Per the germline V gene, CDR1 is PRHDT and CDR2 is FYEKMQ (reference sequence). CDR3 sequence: CASSLGSRKETQYF. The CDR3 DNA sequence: TGTGCCAGCAGCTTAGGTTCTAGGAAAGAGACCCAGTACTTC. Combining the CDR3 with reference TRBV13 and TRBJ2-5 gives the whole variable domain AAGVIQSPRHLIKEKRETATLKCYPIPRHDTVYWYQQGPGQDPQFLISFYEKMQSDKGSIPDRFSAQQFSDYHSELNMSSLELGDSALYFCASSLGSRKETQYFGPGTRLLVL.

CDR3 in amino acids: CASRRRSDGEQYF. For the CDR3, the DNA is TGCGCCAGCAGGAGGCGGAGCGACGGCGAGCAGTACTTC. The chain uses TRBV5-1 and TRBJ2-7; D gene ambiguous. Germline CDR1 and CDR2: SGHRS and YFSETQ. The CDR3 contains 13 residues. The ends were cut back, 5 bases at V and 6 bases at J, with 15 bases in the middle.

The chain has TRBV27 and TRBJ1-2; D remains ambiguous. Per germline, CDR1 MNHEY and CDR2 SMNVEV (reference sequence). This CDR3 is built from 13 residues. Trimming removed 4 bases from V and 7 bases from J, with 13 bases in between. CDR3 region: CASSSLTAAGYTF. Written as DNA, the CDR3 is TGTGCCAGCAGTTCCCTGACCGCGGCTGGCTACACCTTC.